This is a list of T cell receptor beta chains from one sample in a study of PD-1 blockade in classical Hodgkin lymphoma. This table comes from immunoSEQ multiplex PCR, and its TCRdb copy is limited to in-frame clones, with some not included. The profile shows 15,000 to 20,000 clones, roughly 87% of them singletons. Input material: peripheral blood mononuclear cells (PBMCs). The receptors come from a human donor with classical Hodgkin lymphoma. Both conserved end residues are part of each CDR3. A D gene is named only where the DNA matches it firmly. Clone size is stated in some rows and not others, as once, few, many or a class when expanded.

CDR3aa,CDR3nt,v_gene,d_gene,j_gene,abundance,len
CAISESATGLAALSYEQYF,TGTGCCATCAGTGAGTCGGCGACGGGACTAGCGGCCCTTTCCTACGAGCAGTACTTC,TRBV10-3,TRBD2,TRBJ2-7,.,19
CASSGLDINLYEQYF,TGTGCCAGCAGTGGTCTGGACATCAACCTCTACGAGCAGTACTTC,TRBV25-1,.,TRBJ2-7,.,15
CAVGWGNEQFF,TGTGCGGTGGGTTGGGGCAATGAGCAGTTCTTC,TRBV10-3,.,TRBJ2-1,.,11
CASSDYSEAFF,TGTGCCAGCAGTGACTACAGTGAAGCTTTCTTT,TRBV6-1,.,TRBJ1-1,.,11
CASSSTLGEYF,TGTGCCAGCAGTTCCACTCTCGGGGAGTACTTC,TRBV28,.,TRBJ2-7,.,11
CASSPGGVRNEQFF,TGTGCCAGCAGCCCGGGGGGAGTAAGGAATGAGCAGTTCTTC,TRBV28,TRBD2,TRBJ2-1,.,14
CASRQWALIGEQYF,TGCGCCAGCCGTCAGTGGGCCCTAATAGGCGAGCAGTACTTC,TRBV5-1,.,TRBJ2-7,.,14
CAWSPRGGPGANVLTF,TGTGCCTGGAGCCCACGTGGGGGGCCTGGGGCCAACGTCCTGACTTTC,TRBV30,.,TRBJ2-6,.,16
CASSGQGGMQGEKLFF,TGTGCCAGCAGTGGCCAGGGTGGGATGCAAGGCGAAAAACTGTTTTTT,TRBV2,.,TRBJ1-4,.,16
CASSDAGTRGEQYF,TGCGCCAGCAGTGACGCCGGGACGAGGGGCGAGCAGTACTTC,TRBV10-2,.,TRBJ2-7,.,14
CASSYQPGQGNTIYF,TGTGCCAGCAGTTACCAACCCGGACAGGGAAACACCATATATTTT,TRBV6-5,.,TRBJ1-3,.,15
CASSYRGQGIAKNIQYF,TGTGCCAGCAGTTATAGGGGGCAGGGCATAGCCAAAAACATTCAGTACTTC,TRBV28,TRBD1,TRBJ2-4,.,17
CASSLSNRGFPLFF,TGTGCCAGCAGTTTAAGCAACAGGGGGTTCCCACTTTTCTTT,TRBV28,TRBD1,TRBJ1-1,.,14
CASSEPGGASYEQYF,TGTGCCAGCAGTGAACCCGGGGGCGCCTCCTACGAGCAGTACTTC,TRBV6-1,.,TRBJ2-7,.,15
CASSFLTSGRGEQYF,TGTGCCAGCAGTTTCTTGACTAGCGGGAGAGGCGAGCAGTACTTC,TRBV27,TRBD2,TRBJ2-7,.,15
CASSLSGLDTEAFF,TGTGCCAGCTCTCTCAGCGGTTTGGACACTGAAGCTTTCTTT,TRBV18,.,TRBJ1-1,.,14
CASSLDTQYF,TGTGCCAGCAGCTTAGATACGCAGTATTTT,TRBV5-8,.,TRBJ2-3,.,10
CASSSGTRNIPFF,TGCGCCAGCAGCTCCGGGACTAGAAATATTCCGTTCTTC,TRBV5-1,TRBD2,TRBJ2-1,.,13
CASSLGGASNYGYTF,TGTGCCAGCAGCTTGGGCGGGGCCTCTAACTATGGCTACACCTTC,TRBV5-6,.,TRBJ1-2,.,15
CAWRKRRDEQYF,TGTGCCTGGAGAAAAAGGAGGGACGAGCAGTACTTC,TRBV30,.,TRBJ2-7,.,12
CASSRDRGRTDTQYF,TGCGCCAGCAGCCGGGACAGGGGGCGCACAGATACGCAGTATTTT,TRBV4-3,TRBD1,TRBJ2-3,.,15
CASSLNYLAGPRGYEQYF,TGTGCCAGCAGCTTAAATTATCTAGCGGGACCGAGGGGCTACGAGCAGTACTTC,TRBV7-2,TRBD2,TRBJ2-7,.,18
CASSFGVDGQPQHF,TGTGCCAGCAGCTTTGGAGTTGATGGTCAGCCCCAGCATTTT,TRBV5-8,.,TRBJ1-5,.,14
CASSWGTTSNEQFF,TGTGCCAGCAGCTGGGGGACGACTAGCAATGAGCAGTTCTTC,TRBV13,.,TRBJ2-1,.,14
CASSLRQGVTSVKLFF,TGTGCCAGCAGCCTCAGACAGGGGGTAACGTCGGTAAAACTGTTTTTT,TRBV5-6,TRBD1,TRBJ1-4,once,16
CASSLDDSFYEQYF,TGCGCCAGCAGCTTGGATGACAGCTTCTACGAGCAGTACTTC,TRBV5-1,.,TRBJ2-7,.,14
CASSQDNPPRLAGGKNIQYF,TGTGCCAGCAGCCAAGATAACCCCCCTCGCCTAGCGGGAGGGAAAAACATTCAGTACTTC,TRBV4-2,TRBD2,TRBJ2-4,few,20
CASSEFVASGRVNEQFF,TGCGCCAGCAGTGAGTTTGTTGCCAGCGGGAGAGTAAATGAGCAGTTCTTC,TRBV10-1,TRBD2,TRBJ2-1,.,17
CASSLGFFSDEQFF,TGTGCCAGCAGCTTGGGATTCTTTAGCGATGAGCAGTTCTTC,TRBV5-8,.,TRBJ2-1,.,14
CASSTRTGGGDIQYF,TGTGCCAGCAGTACCCGGACAGGGGGTGGGGACATTCAGTACTTC,TRBV28,TRBD1,TRBJ2-4,.,15
CASSQLTGGNEQFF,TGTGCCAGCAGCCAACTGACAGGGGGCAATGAGCAGTTCTTC,TRBV11-1,TRBD1,TRBJ2-1,once,14
CASSLFPDTQYF,TGTGCCAGCAGCTTATTTCCAGATACGCAGTATTTT,TRBV7-2,.,TRBJ2-3,.,12
CASSLWGSSNQPQHF,TGTGCCAGCAGTTTATGGGGTTCAAGCAATCAGCCCCAGCATTTT,TRBV28,.,TRBJ1-5,.,15
CASSRGLAGGPETQYF,TGTGCCAGCAGCCGCGGACTAGCGGGAGGGCCGGAAACGCAGTATTTT,TRBV5-4,TRBD2,TRBJ2-3,.,16
CASSSGLAGDTQYF,TGTGCCAGCAGCTCGGGACTAGCGGGAGATACGCAGTATTTT,TRBV5-4,TRBD2,TRBJ2-3,.,14
CASSYLGRNNEQYF,TGTGCCAGCAGTTACCTCGGGAGAAACAACGAGCAGTACTTC,TRBV6-6,.,TRBJ2-7,.,14
CASSSGSGKETQYF,TGTGCCAGCAGCTCGGGAAGCGGGAAGGAGACCCAGTACTTC,TRBV11-2,TRBD2,TRBJ2-5,.,14
CASSLNRGNQPQHF,TGTGCCAGCAGCTTAAACAGGGGCAATCAGCCCCAGCATTTT,TRBV11-2,.,TRBJ1-5,.,14
CASSQFRNTIYF,TGTGCCAGCAGCCAATTTCGAAACACCATATATTTT,TRBV6-6,.,TRBJ1-3,.,12
CASSESRQGTDIQYF,TGCGCCAGCAGTGAGTCTAGGCAGGGGACGGACATTCAGTACTTC,TRBV10-1,.,TRBJ2-4,.,15
CASRRTSGTYNEQFF,TGTGCCAGCAGACGGACTAGCGGGACTTACAATGAGCAGTTCTTC,TRBV7-2,TRBD2,TRBJ2-1,.,15
CSVSTTLLNYEQYF,TGCAGCGTCTCAACCACCCTGCTAAACTACGAGCAGTACTTC,TRBV29-1,.,TRBJ2-7,.,14
CASSGVEQYF,TGTGCCAGCAGTGGAGTAGAGCAGTACTTC,TRBV2,.,TRBJ2-7,few,10
CASSLWGTTTDTQYF,TGTGCCAGCAGTTTGTGGGGGACTACCACAGATACGCAGTATTTT,TRBV28,TRBD2,TRBJ2-3,.,15
CASSFDGTGGGYTF,TGTGCCAGCAGCTTTGACGGGACAGGCGGGGGCTACACCTTC,TRBV7-2,TRBD1,TRBJ1-2,.,14
CASSPRASSGANVLTF,TGTGCCAGCAGCCCCCGGGCCTCATCTGGGGCCAACGTCCTGACTTTC,TRBV9,.,TRBJ2-6,.,16